Below are 24 T cell receptor beta chains sequenced from a single sample in a study of identical twins. TCRdb ran MiXCR on the 5' RACE reads and lists one entry per CDR3 protein. This sample has 1,800,000 or so distinct CDR3 sequences; roughly 35% occur once, and the top ten carry 0.25% to 0.3%. Sequences were obtained from cord blood. Source of these receptors: a newborn girl in good health.

This clonotype was counted between two and nine times. The gene calls are TRBV20-1 and TRBJ1-5, with D possibly matching TRBD1 (6 bases). The germline CDR1 and CDR2 sequences are DFQATT and SNEGSKA (reference sequence). The CDR3 runs 15 residues. V was shortened by 7 bases and J by 0 bases, with 16 bases between the two germline ends. The CDR3 spells CSVSPPRGSNQPQHF. In DNA, the CDR3 is TGCAGTGTTTCGCCCCCCAGGGGTAGCAATCAGCCCCAGCATTTT.

This clonotype was picked up a small number of times. This CDR3 reads CASRVGTSSYNEQFF. The CDR3 nucleotides are TGTGCCAGCAGAGTAGGGACTAGCTCCTACAATGAGCAGTTCTTC. V usage is TRBV2 and J usage is TRBJ2-1; 8 bases are a match to TRBD2. Germline V CDR1 and CDR2: SNHLY, FYNNEI. The J segment lost 0 bases and the V segment lost 6 bases, leaving 4 bases of the junction unmatched. The CDR3 consists of 15 residues.

The J gene is TRBJ2-7, the V gene TRBV9; 7 nucleotides match TRBD2. The CDR3 totals 15 residues. In germline, CDR1 is SGDLS, CDR2 YYNGEE. With 2 bases clipped from V and 4 bases from J, the junction kept 9 bases outside the gene matches. CDR3 sequence reads: CASSVGTSVTYEQYF. The CDR3 nucleotides are TGTGCCAGCAGCGTGGGAACTAGCGTGACGTACGAGCAGTACTTC.

This clonotype was seen ten or more times. This chain connects TRBV5-1 to TRBJ1-2; TRBD1 might be the D (6 bases). Trimming took off 7 bases at V and 4 bases at J, with 17 bases between the two ends. The CDR3 is made up of 14 amino acids. Germline values: CDR1 SGHRS, CDR2 YFSETQ. The CDR3 is CASGRDTYGYGYTF. The CDR3 coding sequence is TGCGCCAGCGGTCGGGACACCTATGGCTATGGCTACACCTTC.

The chain couples TRBV12-3 or TRBV12-4 to TRBJ2-3; D is unclear. V lost 5 bases and J lost 1, with 13 bases in between. The CDR3 has 15 residues. As DNA, the CDR3 is TGTGCCAGCAGTCCCAAGACTCTCCGCACAGATACGCAGTATTTT. Its protein product is CASSPKTLRTDTQYF.

This chain connects TRBV5-1 to TRBJ2-2, with D hard to call. The ends were cut back, 5 bases at V and 4 bases at J, with 9 bases in the middle. The CDR3 consists of 13 residues. Germline CDR1 is SGHRS and CDR2 is YFSETQ. CDR3 coding DNA: TGCGCCAGCAGTTCCGATACCACCGGGGAGCTGTTTTTT. The encoded protein is CASSSDTTGELFF.

The chain links TRBV20-1 to TRBJ1-2; the D is unclear. CDR1 is DFQATT, CDR2 SNEGSKA, per germline (reference sequence). This CDR3 comprises 11 residues. V lost 0 bases and J lost 7, with 6 bases in between. The CDR3: CSARDKVGYTF. CDR3 DNA: TGCAGTGCTAGAGATAAGGTTGGCTACACCTTC.

The table lists this clonotype with many counts. The V call is TRBV28, the J call TRBJ1-4, with no clear D. The CDR3 totals 12 residues. Trimming removed 3 bases from V and 7 bases from J, with 6 bases in between. Germline-derived CDR1 and CDR2 are MDHEN and SYDVKM. The CDR3 spells CASSFGGEKLFF. CDR3 DNA: TGTGCCAGCAGTTTTGGAGGTGAAAAACTGTTTTTT. Filled out from reference TRBV28 and TRBJ1-4, the complete variable domain reads DVKVTQSSRYLVKRTGEKVFLECVQDMDHENMFWYRQDPGLGLRLIYFSYDVKMKEKGDIPEGYSVSREKKERFSLILESASTNQTSMYLCASSFGGEKLFFGSGTQLSVL.

This clonotype appeared a few times. The chain uses TRBV19 and TRBJ2-1, with D unresolved. CDR1 and CDR2 from the germline V gene are LNHDA and SQIVND (reference sequence). The length of the CDR3 is 15 residues. Trimming shortened V by 1 base and J by 1 base, and 8 bases separated the two germline ends. In DNA form, the CDR3 reads TGTGCCAGTAGTATAGGAAGGCCTTCCTACAATGAGCAGTTCTTC. Amino acids: CASSIGRPSYNEQFF.

The chain carries TRBV7-2 and TRBJ2-3; TRBD2 agrees at 8 bases. This CDR3 has 17 residues. J lost 3 bases, V lost 7 bases, and 15 bases had no gene match. Germline V CDR1 and CDR2: SGHTA, FQGNSA. The CDR3 loop is CASNLAMSGSLTDTQYF. The CDR3 nucleotides are TGTGCCAGCAACCTTGCTATGAGCGGGAGTTTAACAGATACGCAGTATTTT.

The V gene is TRBV10-3, the J gene TRBJ2-1; TRBD2 agrees at 15 bases. With 0 bases clipped from V and 7 bases from J, the junction kept 7 bases outside the gene matches. This CDR3 is 18 amino acids long. CDR1 ENHRY and CDR2 SYGVKD come from the germline V gene. CDR3 bases: TGTGCCATCAGTGAGTCGAGGACTAGCGGGAGGGCCCGGAATGAGCAGTTCTTC. Protein product: CAISESRTSGRARNEQFF.

This clonotype came up a few times. The gene calls are TRBV20-1 and TRBJ1-4; 8 bases align to TRBD1. The CDR3 totals 12 residues. V gave up 6 bases and J gave up 4 bases; unmatched junction bases: 1. Germline V gene data show CDR1 as DFQATT and CDR2 as SNEGSKA (reference sequence). The DNA of the CDR3 is TGCAGTGCACAGGGGGATAATGAAAAACTGTTTTTT. It yields the protein CSAQGDNEKLFF.

This clonotype showed up just once. This chain connects TRBV27 to TRBJ1-3, with no clear D. Trimming stripped 5 bases from V and 2 bases from J, with 7 bases between. The CDR3 totals 13 residues. Germline V lookup: CDR1 MNHEY, CDR2 SMNVEV (reference sequence). CDR3 in amino acids: CASSAHTGNTIYF. The CDR3 coding sequence is TGTGCCAGCAGTGCTCATACTGGAAACACCATATATTTT.

The chain uses TRBV7-2 and TRBJ2-1; perhaps TRBD2 as D (7 bases). The CDR3 is 17 residues long. Germline V lookup: CDR1 SGHTA, CDR2 FQGNSA. The V and J ends lost 6 bases and 6 bases respectively, with 24 bases between them. CDR3: CASSPGLGGGNGNEQFF. CDR3 nucleotide sequence: TGTGCCAGCAGTCCTGGTCTAGGGGGGGGCAATGGCAATGAGCAGTTCTTC. Drawing the rest from reference TRBV7-2 and TRBJ2-1, the complete variable domain is GAGVSQSPSNKVTEKGKDVELRCDPISGHTALYWYRQSLGQGLEFLIYFQGNSAPDKSGLPSDRFSAERTGGSVSTLTIQRTQQEDSAVYLCASSPGLGGGNGNEQFFGPGTRLTVL.

Only a few counts were recorded for this clonotype. This sequence joins TRBV21-1 and TRBJ2-7. TRBV21-1 is assigned pseudogene status. The length of the CDR3 is 11 residues. CDR3 sequence: CASPDGYEQYF. DNA for the CDR3: TGTGCCAGCCCTGACGGGTACGAGCAGTACTTC.

Many counts were recorded for this clonotype. Written as DNA, the CDR3 is TGTGCCAGCAGTTCAGGCACCCAGCAGTTCTTC. Its translation: CASSSGTQQFF. The chain carries TRBV6-6 and TRBJ2-1; D gene uncertain. The CDR3 consists of 11 residues. The V gene's germline CDR1 is MNHNY and CDR2 SVGAGI (reference sequence). With 4 bases removed from V and 11 bases from J, the gap between germline ends came to 9 bases.

The gene calls are TRBV18 and TRBJ2-7; D uncertain. Trimming removed 2 bases from V and 5 bases from J, with 13 bases in between. Germline CDR1 KGHSH, CDR2 LQKENI. CDR3 size: 14 residues. The CDR3 DNA follows: TGTGCCAGCTCACCAATCGAAGGGTCTCACGAGCAGTACTTC. It yields the protein CASSPIEGSHEQYF.

The V call is TRBV9, the J call TRBJ2-7; the match to TRBD1 covers 8 bases. CDR1 is SGDLS and CDR2 is YYNGEE in the germline V gene. There are 14 residues in the CDR3. V was clipped by 3 bases and J by 5 bases; unmatched bases: 7. Here the CDR3 reads CASSARTGLNEQYF. The CDR3 DNA sequence: TGTGCCAGCAGCGCAAGGACAGGGTTAAACGAGCAGTACTTC.

V is TRBV6-2 or TRBV6-3 and J is TRBJ2-1, with 7 positions matching TRBD1. Trimming took 7 bases from V and 5 from J; bases not matched to a gene: 5. The length of the CDR3 is 13 residues. Germline CDR1 and CDR2: MNHEY and SVGEGT. The CDR3 here is CASITTGDNEQFF. The CDR3 DNA reads as TGTGCCAGCATTACAACAGGGGACAATGAGCAGTTCTTC.

This clonotype was seen a handful of times. This chain joins TRBV20-1 and TRBJ2-1; 10 bases align to TRBD2. This CDR3 region has 16 residues. V was pared by 1 base and J by 1 base, with 4 bases of the junction left unmatched. Germline assignment: CDR1 DFQATT and CDR2 SNEGSKA (reference sequence). CDR3 bases: TGCAGTGCTAGAGGAACTAGCGGGACTTCCTACAATGAGCAGTTCTTC. This codes for CSARGTSGTSYNEQFF.

This clonotype was found a few times. The J gene is TRBJ2-7, the V gene TRBV2; 9 bases are a match to TRBD2. The germline gives CDR1 SNHLY, CDR2 FYNNEI. The CDR3 is made up of 14 amino acids. With 6 bases clipped from V and 1 base from J, the junction kept 4 bases outside the gene matches. CDR3 DNA: TGTGCCAGCAGACGACTAGCGGAATCCTACGAGCAGTACTTC. Protein product: CASRRLAESYEQYF.

The rearrangement joins TRBV20-1 to TRBJ1-1; possible D gene TRBD1, 6 bases. This CDR3 region has 13 residues. The germline V gene has CDR1 DFQATT and CDR2 SNEGSKA (reference sequence). Trimming stripped 6 bases from V and 1 base from J, with 12 bases between. CDR3 loop: CSAGGGPNTEAFF. The CDR3 DNA reads as TGCAGTGCAGGGGGTGGCCCGAACACTGAAGCTTTCTTT.

The rearrangement uses TRBV18 and TRBJ1-2; D gene uncertain. The CDR3 consists of 16 residues. Deletions cut 5 bases from V and 2 bases from J, with 18 bases between. Germline V gene sequence: CDR1 KGHSH, CDR2 LQKENI. The CDR3 sequence: CASSTSERGLNYGYTF. The CDR3 DNA follows: TGTGCCAGCTCAACATCAGAACGGGGTCTCAACTATGGCTACACCTTC.

This clonotype turned up a few times. The chain links TRBV20-1 to TRBJ2-6, with 8 bases aligning to TRBD1. This CDR3 is 17 amino acids long. Germline CDR1 reads DFQATT; CDR2 reads SNEGSKA (reference sequence). V lost 3 bases and J lost 1; bases outside the gene matches: 8. CDR3 amino acids: CSARKGTGLSGANVLTF. For the CDR3, the DNA is TGCAGTGCTAGGAAGGGGACAGGTCTTTCTGGGGCCAACGTCCTGACTTTC.